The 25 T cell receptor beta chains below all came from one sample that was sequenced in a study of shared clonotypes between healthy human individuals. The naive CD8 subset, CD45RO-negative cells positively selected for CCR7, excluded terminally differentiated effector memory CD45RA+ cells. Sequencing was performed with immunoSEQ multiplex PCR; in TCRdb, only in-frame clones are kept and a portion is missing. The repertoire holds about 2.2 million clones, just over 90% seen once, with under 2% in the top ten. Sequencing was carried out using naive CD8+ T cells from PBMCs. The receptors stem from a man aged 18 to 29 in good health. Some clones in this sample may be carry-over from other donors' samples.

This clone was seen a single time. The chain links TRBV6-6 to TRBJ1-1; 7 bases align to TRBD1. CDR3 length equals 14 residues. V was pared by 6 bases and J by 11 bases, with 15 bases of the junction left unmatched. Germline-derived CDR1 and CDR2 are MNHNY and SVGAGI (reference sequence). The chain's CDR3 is CASSPKNRGTWAFF. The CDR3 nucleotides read TGTGCCAGCAGCCCGAAAAACAGGGGAACGTGGGCTTTCTTT.

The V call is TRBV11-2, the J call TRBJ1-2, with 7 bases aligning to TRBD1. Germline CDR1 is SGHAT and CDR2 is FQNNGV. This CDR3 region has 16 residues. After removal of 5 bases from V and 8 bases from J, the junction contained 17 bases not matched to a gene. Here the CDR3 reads CASSDRISTGLRGYTF. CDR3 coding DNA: TGTGCCAGCAGCGACCGAATCTCGACAGGGTTACGCGGCTACACCTTC.

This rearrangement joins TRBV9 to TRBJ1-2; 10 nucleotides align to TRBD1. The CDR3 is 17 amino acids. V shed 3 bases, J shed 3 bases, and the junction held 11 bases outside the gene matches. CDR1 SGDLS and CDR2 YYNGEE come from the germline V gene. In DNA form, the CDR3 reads TGTGCCAGCAGCGGACTTCGACAGGGGGCGTCGGACTATGGCTACACCTTC. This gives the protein CASSGLRQGASDYGYTF.

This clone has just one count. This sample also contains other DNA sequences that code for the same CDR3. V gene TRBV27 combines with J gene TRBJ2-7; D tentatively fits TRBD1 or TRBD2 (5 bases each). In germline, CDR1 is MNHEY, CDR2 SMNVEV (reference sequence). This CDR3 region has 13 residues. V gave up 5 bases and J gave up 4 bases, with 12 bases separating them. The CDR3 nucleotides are TGTGCCAGCAGTCCGGGACGGTTTTACGAGCAGTACTTC. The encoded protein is CASSPGRFYEQYF.

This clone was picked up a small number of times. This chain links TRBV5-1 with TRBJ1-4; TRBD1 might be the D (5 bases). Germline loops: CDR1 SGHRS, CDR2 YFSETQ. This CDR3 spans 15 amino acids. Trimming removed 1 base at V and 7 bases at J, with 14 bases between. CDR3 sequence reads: CASSLTAGPIEKLFF. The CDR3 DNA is TGCGCCAGCAGCTTGACGGCAGGGCCTATTGAAAAACTGTTTTTT.

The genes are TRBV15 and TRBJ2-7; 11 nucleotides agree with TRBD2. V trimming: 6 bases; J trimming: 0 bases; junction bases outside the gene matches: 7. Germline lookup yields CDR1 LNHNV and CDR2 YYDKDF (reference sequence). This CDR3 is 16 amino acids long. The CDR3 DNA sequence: TGTGCCACCAGTACTAGCGGGAGCGCTATCTCCTACGAGCAGTACTTC. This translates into CATSTSGSAISYEQYF.

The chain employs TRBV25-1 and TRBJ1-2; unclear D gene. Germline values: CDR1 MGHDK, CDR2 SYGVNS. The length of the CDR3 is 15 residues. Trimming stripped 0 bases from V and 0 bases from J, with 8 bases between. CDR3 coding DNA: TGTGCCAGCAGTGAATACGCAGGAGCTAACTATGGCTACACCTTC. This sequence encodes CASSEYAGANYGYTF.

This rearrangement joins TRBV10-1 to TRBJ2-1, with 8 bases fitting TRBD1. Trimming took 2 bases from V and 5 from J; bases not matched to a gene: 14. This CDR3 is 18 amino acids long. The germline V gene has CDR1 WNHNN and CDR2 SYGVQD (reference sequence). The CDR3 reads CASSEKETGDTLHNEQFF. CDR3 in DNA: TGCGCCAGCAGTGAGAAGGAGACAGGGGACACCCTCCACAATGAGCAGTTCTTC.

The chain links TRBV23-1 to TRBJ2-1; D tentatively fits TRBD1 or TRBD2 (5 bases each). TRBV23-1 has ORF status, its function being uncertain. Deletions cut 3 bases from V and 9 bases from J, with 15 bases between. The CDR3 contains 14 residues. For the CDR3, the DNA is TGCGCCAGCAGTCACCCGGACTCCGGGGCTGAGCAGTTCTTC. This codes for CASSHPDSGAEQFF.

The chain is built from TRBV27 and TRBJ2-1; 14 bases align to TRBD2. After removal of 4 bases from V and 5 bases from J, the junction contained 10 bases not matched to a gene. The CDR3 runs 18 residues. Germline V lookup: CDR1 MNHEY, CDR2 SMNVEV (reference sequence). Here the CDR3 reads CASSSIGTSGSWNNEQFF. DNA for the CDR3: TGTGCCAGCAGTTCAATTGGGACTAGCGGGAGTTGGAACAATGAGCAGTTCTTC.

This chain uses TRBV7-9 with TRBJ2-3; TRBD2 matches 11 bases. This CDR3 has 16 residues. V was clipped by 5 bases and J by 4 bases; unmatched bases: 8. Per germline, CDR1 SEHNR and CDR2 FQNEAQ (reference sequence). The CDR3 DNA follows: TGTGCCAGCAGCGTCTTAGCGGGAGGGCTAGCAGATACGCAGTATTTT. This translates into CASSVLAGGLADTQYF.

The CDR3 DNA reads TGTGCCAGCACCCCCGGGACTAGCGGGAACTACAATGAGCAGTTCTTC. Residues: CASTPGTSGNYNEQFF. V gene TRBV9 combines with J gene TRBJ2-1; 13 nucleotides match TRBD2. V shed 6 bases and J 3 bases; nucleotides not matched to a gene: 6. Germline V lookup: CDR1 SGDLS, CDR2 YYNGEE. This CDR3 region has 16 residues. Combining the CDR3 with reference TRBV9 and TRBJ2-1 gives the whole variable domain DSGVTQTPKHLITATGQRVTLRCSPRSGDLSVYWYQQSLDQGLQFLIQYYNGEERAKGNILERFSAQQFPDLHSELNLSSLELGDSALYFCASTPGTSGNYNEQFFGPGTRLTVL.

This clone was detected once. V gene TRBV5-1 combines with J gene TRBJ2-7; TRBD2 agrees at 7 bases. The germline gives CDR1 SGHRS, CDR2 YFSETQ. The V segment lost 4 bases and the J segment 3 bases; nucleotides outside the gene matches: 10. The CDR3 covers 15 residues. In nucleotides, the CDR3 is TGCGCCAGCAGCCCATCTCGGGACTACTACTACGAGCAGTACTTC. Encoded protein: CASSPSRDYYYEQYF.

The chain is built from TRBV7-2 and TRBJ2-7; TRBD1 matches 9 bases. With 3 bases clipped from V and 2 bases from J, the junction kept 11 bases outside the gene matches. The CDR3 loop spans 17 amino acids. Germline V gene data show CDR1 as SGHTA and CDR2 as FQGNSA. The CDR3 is CASSFGQGPIETYEQYF. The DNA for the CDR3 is TGTGCCAGCAGCTTTGGACAGGGGCCGATTGAAACCTACGAGCAGTACTTC.

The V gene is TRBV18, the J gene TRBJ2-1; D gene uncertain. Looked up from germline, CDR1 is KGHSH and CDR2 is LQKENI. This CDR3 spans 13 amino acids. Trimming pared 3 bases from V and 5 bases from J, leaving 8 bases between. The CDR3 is CASSPTNHNEQFF. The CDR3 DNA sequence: TGTGCCAGCTCACCCACCAACCACAATGAGCAGTTCTTC.

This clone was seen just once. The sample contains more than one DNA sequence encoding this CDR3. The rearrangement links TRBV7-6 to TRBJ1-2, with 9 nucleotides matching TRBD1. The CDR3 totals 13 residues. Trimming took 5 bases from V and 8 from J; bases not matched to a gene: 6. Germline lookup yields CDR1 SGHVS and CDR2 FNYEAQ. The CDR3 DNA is TGTGCCAGCAGCCCCCGGACAGGGGACGGCTACACCTTC. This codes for CASSPRTGDGYTF.

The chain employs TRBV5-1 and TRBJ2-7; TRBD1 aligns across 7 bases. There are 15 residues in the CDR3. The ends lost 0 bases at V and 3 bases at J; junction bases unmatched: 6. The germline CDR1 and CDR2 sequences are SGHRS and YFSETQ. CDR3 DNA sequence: TGCGCCAGCAGCTTGGCTGGGACAGACTTCTACGAGCAGTACTTC. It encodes CASSLAGTDFYEQYF.

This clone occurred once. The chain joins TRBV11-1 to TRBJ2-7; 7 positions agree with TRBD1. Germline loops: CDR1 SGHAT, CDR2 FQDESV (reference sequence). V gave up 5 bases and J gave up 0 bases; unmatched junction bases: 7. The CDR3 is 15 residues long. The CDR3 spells CASSPTRDSSYEQYF. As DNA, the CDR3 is TGTGCCAGCAGCCCGACCAGGGACAGCTCCTACGAGCAGTACTTC.

CDR3 amino acids: CASSALQNTGELFF. The CDR3 region has the DNA TGTGCCAGCAGCGCCCTACAGAACACCGGGGAGCTGTTTTTT. The rearrangement links TRBV28 to TRBJ2-2; D call uncertain. The V gene's germline CDR1 is MDHEN and CDR2 SYDVKM. V lost 6 bases, J lost 1 base, and 9 bases lay in between. CDR3 length: 14 residues.

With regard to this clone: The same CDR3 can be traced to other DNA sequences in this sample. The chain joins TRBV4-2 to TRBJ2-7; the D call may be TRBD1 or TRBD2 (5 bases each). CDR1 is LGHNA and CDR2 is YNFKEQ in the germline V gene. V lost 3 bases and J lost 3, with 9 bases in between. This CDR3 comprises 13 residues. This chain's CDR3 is CASSQGGGYEQYF. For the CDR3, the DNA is TGTGCCAGCAGCCAGGGTGGGGGCTACGAGCAGTACTTC.

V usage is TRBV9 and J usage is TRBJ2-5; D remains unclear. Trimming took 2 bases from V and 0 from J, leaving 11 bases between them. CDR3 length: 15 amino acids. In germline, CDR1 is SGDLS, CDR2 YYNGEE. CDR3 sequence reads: CASSVSWAYQETQYF. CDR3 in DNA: TGTGCCAGCAGCGTTTCGTGGGCGTACCAAGAGACCCAGTACTTC.

The CDR3 sequence is CASSVGDVLMGGNEQFF. CDR3 DNA: TGTGCCAGCAGCGTAGGGGACGTTCTCATGGGAGGCAATGAGCAGTTCTTC. The chain carries TRBV9 and TRBJ2-1, with a possible D match to TRBD2 (6 bases). The CDR3 has 17 amino acids. The germline gives CDR1 SGDLS, CDR2 YYNGEE. Trimming pared 0 bases from V and 6 bases from J, leaving 19 bases between.

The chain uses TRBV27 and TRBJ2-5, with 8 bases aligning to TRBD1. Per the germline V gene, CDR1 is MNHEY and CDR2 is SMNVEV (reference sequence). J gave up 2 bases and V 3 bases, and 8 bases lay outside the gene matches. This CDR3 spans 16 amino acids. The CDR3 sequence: CASSFRTGSYQETQYF. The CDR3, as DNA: TGTGCCAGCAGTTTCCGGACAGGGTCGTATCAAGAGACCCAGTACTTC.

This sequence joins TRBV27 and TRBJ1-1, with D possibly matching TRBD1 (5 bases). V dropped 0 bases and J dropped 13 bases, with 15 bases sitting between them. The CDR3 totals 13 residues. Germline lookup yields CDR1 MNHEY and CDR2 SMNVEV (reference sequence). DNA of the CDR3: TGTGCCAGCAGTTTATCTGCGGGGGGACGGGGTTTCTTT. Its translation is CASSLSAGGRGFF.

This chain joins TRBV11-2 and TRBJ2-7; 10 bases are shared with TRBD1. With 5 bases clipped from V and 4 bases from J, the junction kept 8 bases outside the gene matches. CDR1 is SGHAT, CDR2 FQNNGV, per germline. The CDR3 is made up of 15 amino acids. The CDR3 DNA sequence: TGTGCCAGCAGCCCCTTTGTGGGACAGGGGTACGAGCAGTACTTC. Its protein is CASSPFVGQGYEQYF.